This T cell receptor beta chain was profiled in a study of blood T cell repertoires in COVID-19. Study as a whole: COVID-19 samples from acute and convalescent phases originated in the United States, Italy and Spain. Sources were T cells, B-cell-depleted T cells, or PBMCs; the material itself was cDNA or gDNA.

In the study's own analysis: Reference gene primer amplification gave nucleated cell count estimates. Measured with immunoSEQ multiplex PCR; TCRdb has only the in-frame clones, and not every one. The DNA was the basis for D and trimming; V, J and clone size are from that table. The sample has approximately 21,000 clones, 85% to 90% seen once. This receptor was taken from an elderly woman with active COVID-19. Specimen: peripheral blood.

The DNA for the CDR3 is TGTGCCAGCAGCCAAGACAGGGGCGCTAACTATGGCTACACCTTC. This codes for CASSQDRGANYGYTF. The chain uses TRBV4-2 and TRBJ1-2; a weak D match, TRBD1 (6 bases). CDR1 is LGHNA and CDR2 is YNFKEQ in the germline V gene. There are 15 residues in the CDR3. Deletions cut 0 bases from V and 0 bases from J, with 8 bases between.